A single sample is the source of the 15 T cell receptor beta chains below, sequenced in a study of cytomegalovirus exposure and HLA in healthy donors. The primer mix had 60 Vbeta and 13 Jbeta primers. Method: immunoSEQ multiplex PCR; TCRdb's copy keeps in-frame clones and lacks some. The sample lists 33,000 or so clones; around 69% were seen once. Sample: PBMCs. Source of these receptors: a woman aged 30 to 39 in good health and CMV-seropositive.

This clone showed up just a few times. The rearrangement uses TRBV30 and TRBJ2-7; D is perhaps TRBD1 (5 bases). The germline V and J ends were trimmed by 0 bases and 9 bases, with 12 bases remaining between them. This CDR3 spans 12 amino acids. Germline CDR1 GTSNPN, CDR2 SVGIG (reference sequence). The CDR3 bases are TGTGCCTGGAGTGTAACAGGCTCGGGGCAGTACTTC. Its protein product is CAWSVTGSGQYF.

The V and J genes are TRBV11-1 and TRBJ1-1; TRBD1 matches 8 bases. Germline CDR1 is SGHAT and CDR2 is FQDESV (reference sequence). Trimming removed 5 bases from V and 0 bases from J; junction bases left unmatched: 8. The CDR3 sequence is 16 residues long. CDR3 in amino acids: CASSGRATGVNTEAFF. The CDR3 DNA reads as TGTGCCAGCAGCGGGCGAGCGACAGGGGTGAACACTGAAGCTTTCTTT.

This chain uses TRBV29-1 with TRBJ2-3, with a weak D call TRBD1 (5 bases). V lost 0 bases and J lost 3, with 13 bases in between. Per the germline V gene, CDR1 is SQVTM and CDR2 is ANQGSEA. This CDR3 spans 15 amino acids. CDR3 region: CSVEDVQGITDTQYF. CDR3 nucleotide sequence: TGCAGCGTTGAAGATGTCCAGGGAATAACAGATACGCAGTATTTT.

The chain uses TRBV7-2 and TRBJ1-5; no clear D gene. The length of the CDR3 is 15 residues. Trimming shortened V by 1 base and J by 3 bases, and 10 bases separated the two germline ends. Looked up from germline, CDR1 is SGHTA and CDR2 is FQGNSA. The CDR3 DNA reads as TGTGCCAGCAGCTTAGGCGGGGAGGTCAATCAGCCCCAGCATTTT. Its translation is CASSLGGEVNQPQHF.

A few counts support this clone. The chain couples TRBV9 to TRBJ2-7; 7 bases line up with TRBD1. CDR1 SGDLS and CDR2 YYNGEE come from the germline V gene. The CDR3 length is 14 residues. V lost 4 bases and J lost 3; bases outside the gene matches: 7. The CDR3 loop is CASSRRDSYYEQYF. The CDR3 nucleotides are TGTGCCAGCAGCCGCCGGGACAGTTACTACGAGCAGTACTTC.

The rearrangement links TRBV6-5 to TRBJ2-5; D call uncertain. CDR1 MNHEY and CDR2 SVGAGI come from the germline V gene. The CDR3 length is 13 residues. V gave up 7 bases and J gave up 7 bases, with 16 bases separating them. The CDR3 loop is CASTQPGGPTQYF. CDR3 in DNA: TGTGCCAGCACCCAACCCGGCGGCCCGACCCAGTACTTC.

This rearrangement joins TRBV30 to TRBJ1-4, with 7 bases identical to TRBD1. Germline values: CDR1 GTSNPN, CDR2 SVGIG (reference sequence). The trim removed 2 bases at V and 2 bases at J, leaving 14 bases unmatched. The CDR3 has 18 residues. The CDR3 DNA sequence: TGTGCCTGGAGTTTACAGGGGCCCTTTGGGCTTACTAATGAAAAACTGTTTTTT. Translating gives CAWSLQGPFGLTNEKLFF.

The chain links TRBV27 to TRBJ2-7; TRBD2 is a possible D gene (6 bases). This CDR3 spans 16 amino acids. Germline CDR1 and CDR2: MNHEY and SMNVEV (reference sequence). V was shortened by 6 bases and J by 5 bases, with 23 bases between the two germline ends. CDR3 in amino acids: CASSPLTSLGNDEQYF. Here the CDR3 DNA reads TGTGCCAGCAGCCCCCTGACTAGTTTGGGGAACGACGAGCAGTACTTC.

V usage is TRBV4-2 and J usage is TRBJ2-7; 10 bases line up with TRBD2. Germline CDR1 reads LGHNA; CDR2 reads YNFKEQ. This CDR3 has 16 residues. V shed 6 bases, J shed 3 bases, and the junction held 11 bases outside the gene matches. CDR3 nucleotide sequence: TGTGCCAGCAGTCCCGCTAGCGGGAGTCGTGGCTACGAGCAGTACTTC. Protein sequence: CASSPASGSRGYEQYF.

This sequence joins TRBV4-2 and TRBJ2-7; TRBD2 might be the D (7 bases). Trimming left V 3 bases short and J 0 bases short, with 18 bases between. The CDR3 is 17 amino acids. Germline CDR1 and CDR2: LGHNA and YNFKEQ. The CDR3 is CASSQPRGGLSSYEQYF. The CDR3, as DNA: TGTGCCAGCAGCCAGCCTCGCGGGGGCCTTAGCTCCTACGAGCAGTACTTC.

The genes are TRBV16 and TRBJ1-1; D possibly corresponds to TRBD1 (5 bases). The CDR3 has 13 amino acids. Between the trimmed V and J ends, which lost 5 bases and 2 bases, there was a span of 9 bases. Germline V gene sequence: CDR1 KGHSY, CDR2 FQNENV. CDR3: CASSWTLNTEAFF. In DNA form, the CDR3 reads TGTGCCAGCAGCTGGACACTTAACACTGAAGCTTTCTTT.

With regard to this clone: At one of its ends the junction is not consistent with the germline gene, which may arise from a read error. This chain links TRBV7-7 with TRBJ2-5; 11 bases are shared with TRBD2. The CDR3 is 15 residues long. CDR1 is SSHAT, CDR2 FNYEAQ, per germline (reference sequence). CDR3 amino acids: CASSSSGGGQETQYF. The DNA for the CDR3 is TGTGCTAGCAGCAGTAGCGGGGGGGGGCAAGAGACCCAGTACTTC.

V usage is TRBV5-1 and J usage is TRBJ1-1; D gene unclear. Germline CDR1 is SGHRS and CDR2 is YFSETQ. The CDR3 is 15 amino acids. Trimming cost V 0 bases and J 0 bases, with 9 bases left between them. The CDR3 nucleotides are TGCGCCAGCAGCTTGGAGTCGGGATTGAACACTGAAGCTTTCTTT. It translates to CASSLESGLNTEAFF.

This clone came up a few times. J is TRBJ2-3 and V is TRBV6-1; 12 bases align to TRBD2. The CDR3 runs 15 residues. Unmatched junction bases numbered 4, after V lost 6 bases and J lost 3 bases. Per germline, CDR1 MNHNS and CDR2 SASEGT. The CDR3 DNA reads as TGTGCCAGCAGGAGCGGACTAGCGGGGACAGATACGCAGTATTTT. It encodes CASRSGLAGTDTQYF.

This clone was seen only a few times. V is TRBV25-1 and J is TRBJ2-7, with TRBD1 matching over 7 bases. The CDR3 covers 15 residues. V gave up 4 bases and J gave up 0 bases; unmatched junction bases: 6. CDR1 MGHDK and CDR2 SYGVNS come from the germline V gene. Here the CDR3 DNA reads TGTGCCAGCAGTGGAGGGACAGTGAGCTCCTACGAGCAGTACTTC. Its translation is CASSGGTVSSYEQYF.